Listed here is a single T cell receptor beta chain. Its antigen remains unknown. The sample originates from a study of cytomegalovirus exposure and HLA in healthy donors. Regarding the study as a whole: Later analysis showed TCR association rates varying by HLA locus, highest for DRB1 and lowest for HLA-C.

CDR1 and CDR2 (germline): SGHRS, YFSETQ. The length of the CDR3 is 13 residues. With 4 bases clipped from V and 7 bases from J, the junction kept 7 bases outside the gene matches. PCR was performed using 60 Vbeta and 13 Jbeta primers. The data were produced by immunoSEQ multiplex PCR, yet TCRdb's version contains in-frame clones alone and is incomplete. Among more than 150,000 clones listed, approximately 78% were seen once. The rearrangement joins TRBV5-1 to TRBJ2-7; 8 bases agree with TRBD1. The source material was PBMCs. This clonotype was obtained from a male donor in good health and CMV-seronegative. DNA for the CDR3: TGCGCCAGCAGCCCGTCGACAGGGGTGGAGCAGTACTTC. It codes for CASSPSTGVEQYF.